The subject of this entry is one T cell receptor (beta chain). Its matching antigen is unknown. One end of the junction varies from germline; a read error may be responsible. TCR beta VDJ and CDR3 were profiled, and genomic DNA was the template. Via MiXCR, TCRdb re-called the reads, giving one row per CDR3 protein. The profile shows some 280,000 distinct CDR3 sequences, approximately 57% of them singletons. These data originate in a study of CD8+CD57+ T cells in acquired aplastic anemia. Across the study: DNA from sorted CD4+ and CD8+ cells averaged around 3.5 ug. Study-level results: Patients showed no significant difference from controls in CD8+ Simpson's diversity. Patients and controls were found to share 25 to 35 CD8+ CDR3 sequences.

The CDR3 has 15 amino acids. Germline V gene data show CDR1 as KGHDR and CDR2 as SFDVKD. The chain combines TRBV24-1 with TRBJ2-5, with 8 positions matching TRBD1. Sequencing was done on a sample of sorted CD4+, CD8+, or CD8+CD57+ T cells (not recorded which) from PBMCs. The TCR originated in a human donor with severe aplastic anemia or a healthy control (not recorded which). CDR3 region: CAPSDPTGARETQYF. The CDR3 DNA follows: TGTGCCCCCAGTGACCCGACAGGGGCGAGGGAGACCCAGTACTTC.